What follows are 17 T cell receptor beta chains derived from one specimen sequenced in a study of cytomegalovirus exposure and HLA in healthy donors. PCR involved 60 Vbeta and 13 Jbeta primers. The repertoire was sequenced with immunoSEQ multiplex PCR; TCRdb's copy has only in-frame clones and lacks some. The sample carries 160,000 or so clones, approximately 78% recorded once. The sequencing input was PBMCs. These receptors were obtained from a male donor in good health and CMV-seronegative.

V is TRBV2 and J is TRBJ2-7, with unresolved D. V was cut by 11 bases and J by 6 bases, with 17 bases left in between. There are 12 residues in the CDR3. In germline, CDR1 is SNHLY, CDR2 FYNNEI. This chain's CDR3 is CAGSLQSTEQYF. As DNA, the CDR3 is TGTGCCGGAAGCCTACAGTCTACCGAGCAGTACTTC.

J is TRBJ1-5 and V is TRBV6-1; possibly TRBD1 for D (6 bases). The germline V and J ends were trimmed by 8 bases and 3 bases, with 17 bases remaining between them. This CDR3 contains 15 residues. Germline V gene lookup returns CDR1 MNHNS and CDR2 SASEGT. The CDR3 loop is CASSEEGGNNQPQHF. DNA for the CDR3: TGTGCCAGCTCCGAGGAGGGGGGGAACAATCAGCCCCAGCATTTT.

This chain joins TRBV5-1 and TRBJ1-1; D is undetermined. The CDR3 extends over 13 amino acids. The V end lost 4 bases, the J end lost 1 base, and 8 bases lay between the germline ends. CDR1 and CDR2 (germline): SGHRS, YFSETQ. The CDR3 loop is CASSRYENTEAFF. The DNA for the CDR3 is TGCGCCAGCAGCCGCTACGAGAACACTGAAGCTTTCTTT. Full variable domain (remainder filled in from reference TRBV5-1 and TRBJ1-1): KAGVTQTPRYLIKTRGQQVTLSCSPISGHRSVSWYQQTPGQGLQFLFEYFSETQRNKGNFPGRFSGRQFSNSRSEMNVSTLELGDSALYLCASSRYENTEAFFGQGTRLTVV.

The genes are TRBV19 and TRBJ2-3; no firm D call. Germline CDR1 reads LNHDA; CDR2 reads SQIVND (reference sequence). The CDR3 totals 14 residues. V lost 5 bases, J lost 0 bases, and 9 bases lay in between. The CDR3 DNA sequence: TGTGCCAGTAGTCCAATGTCAAGCACAGATACGCAGTATTTT. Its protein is CASSPMSSTDTQYF.

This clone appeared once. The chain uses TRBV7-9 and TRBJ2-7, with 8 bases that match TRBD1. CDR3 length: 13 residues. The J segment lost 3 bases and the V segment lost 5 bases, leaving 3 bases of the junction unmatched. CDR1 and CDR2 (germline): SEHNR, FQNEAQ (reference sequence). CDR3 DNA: TGTGCCAGCAGCACGGACAGGGTCTACGAGCAGTACTTC. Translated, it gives CASSTDRVYEQYF.

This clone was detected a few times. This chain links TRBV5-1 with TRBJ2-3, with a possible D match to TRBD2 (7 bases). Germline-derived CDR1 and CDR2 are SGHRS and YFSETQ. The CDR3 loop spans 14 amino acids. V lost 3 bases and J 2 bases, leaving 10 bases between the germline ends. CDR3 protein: CASSWGGLTDTQYF. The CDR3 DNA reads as TGCGCCAGCAGCTGGGGGGGCCTCACAGATACGCAGTATTTT.

This CDR3 reads CASSARQILGDTQYF. The CDR3 DNA reads TGTGCCAGCAGTGCAAGACAGATCCTGGGGGATACGCAGTATTTT. This chain joins TRBV27 and TRBJ2-3; tentatively, D is TRBD1 (5 bases). The CDR3 is made up of 15 amino acids. Germline loops: CDR1 MNHEY, CDR2 SMNVEV (reference sequence). Trimming stripped 5 bases from V and 6 bases from J, with 18 bases between.

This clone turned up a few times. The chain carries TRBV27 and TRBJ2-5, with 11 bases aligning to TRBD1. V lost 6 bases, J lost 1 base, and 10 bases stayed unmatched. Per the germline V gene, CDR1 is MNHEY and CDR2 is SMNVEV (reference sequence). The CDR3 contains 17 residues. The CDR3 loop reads CASRRWGQGETQETQYF. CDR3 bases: TGTGCCAGCAGACGGTGGGGACAGGGGGAGACCCAAGAGACCCAGTACTTC.

The CDR3 DNA reads as TGTGCCACCAGCAGAGTATCAGCGGGTCTTTACAATGAGCAGTTCTTC. Translating it yields CATSRVSAGLYNEQFF. The rearrangement joins TRBV15 to TRBJ2-1; possibly TRBD2 for D (6 bases). V was clipped by 1 base and J by 4 bases, with 14 bases between them. Germline loops: CDR1 LNHNV, CDR2 YYDKDF (reference sequence). The CDR3 extends over 16 amino acids. The variable domain in full, with the rest retrieved from reference TRBV15 and TRBJ2-1, is DAMVIQNPRYQVTQFGKPVTLSCSQTLNHNVMYWYQQKSSQAPKLLFHYYDKDFNNEADTPDNFQSRRPNTSFCFLDIRSPGLGDTAMYLCATSRVSAGLYNEQFFGPGTRLTVL.

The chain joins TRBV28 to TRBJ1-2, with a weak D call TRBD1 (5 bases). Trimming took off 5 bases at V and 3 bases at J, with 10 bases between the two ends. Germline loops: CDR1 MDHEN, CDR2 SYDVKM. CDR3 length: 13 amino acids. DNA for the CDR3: TGTGCCAGCAGTCCGGGGGTGGACTATGGCTACACCTTC. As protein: CASSPGVDYGYTF.

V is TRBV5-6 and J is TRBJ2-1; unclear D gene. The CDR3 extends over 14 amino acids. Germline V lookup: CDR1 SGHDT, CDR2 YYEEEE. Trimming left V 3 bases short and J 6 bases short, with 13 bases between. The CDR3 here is CASSSLKRFNEQFF. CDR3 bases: TGTGCCAGCAGCTCTTTGAAGCGCTTCAATGAGCAGTTCTTC.

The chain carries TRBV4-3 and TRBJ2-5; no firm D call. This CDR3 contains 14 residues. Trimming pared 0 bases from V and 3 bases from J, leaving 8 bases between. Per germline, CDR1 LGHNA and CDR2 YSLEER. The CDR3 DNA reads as TGCGCCAGCAGCCAAGATACTAACAAAGAGACCCAGTACTTC. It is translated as CASSQDTNKETQYF.

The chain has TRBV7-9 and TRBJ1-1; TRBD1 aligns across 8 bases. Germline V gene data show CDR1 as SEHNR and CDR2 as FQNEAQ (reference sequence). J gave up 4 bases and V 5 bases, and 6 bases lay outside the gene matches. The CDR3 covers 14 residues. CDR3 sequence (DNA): TGTGCCAGCAGCCCCGGACAGGGTTTCACTGAAGCTTTCTTT. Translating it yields CASSPGQGFTEAFF.

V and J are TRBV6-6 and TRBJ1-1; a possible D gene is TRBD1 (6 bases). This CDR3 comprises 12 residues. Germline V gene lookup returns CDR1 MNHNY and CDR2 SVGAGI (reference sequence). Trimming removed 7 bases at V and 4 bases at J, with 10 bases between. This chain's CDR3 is CASTNRATEAFF. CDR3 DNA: TGTGCCAGCACCAACAGGGCCACTGAAGCTTTCTTT.

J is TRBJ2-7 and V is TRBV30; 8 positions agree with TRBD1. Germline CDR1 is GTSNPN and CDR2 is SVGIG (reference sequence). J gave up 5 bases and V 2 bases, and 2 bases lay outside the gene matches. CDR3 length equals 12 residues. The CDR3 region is CAWSPGGNEQYF. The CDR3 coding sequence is TGTGCCTGGAGTCCAGGGGGCAACGAGCAGTACTTC.

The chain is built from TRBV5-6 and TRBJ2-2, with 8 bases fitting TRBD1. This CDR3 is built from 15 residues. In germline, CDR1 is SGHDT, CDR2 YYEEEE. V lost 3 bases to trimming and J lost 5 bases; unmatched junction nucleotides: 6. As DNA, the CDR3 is TGTGCCAGCAGCTCAGACAGGGGAAGGACCGGGGAGCTGTTTTTT. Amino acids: CASSSDRGRTGELFF. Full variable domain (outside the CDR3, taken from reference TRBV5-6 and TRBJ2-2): DAGVTQSPTHLIKTRGQQVTLRCSPKSGHDTVSWYQQALGQGPQFIFQYYEEEERQRGNFPDRFSGHQFPNYSSELNVNALLLGDSALYLCASSSDRGRTGELFFGEGSRLTVL.

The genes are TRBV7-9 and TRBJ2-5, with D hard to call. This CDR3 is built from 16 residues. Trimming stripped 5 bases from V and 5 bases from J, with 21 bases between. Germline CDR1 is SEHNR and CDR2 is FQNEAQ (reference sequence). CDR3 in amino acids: CASSPRRPRDGETQYF. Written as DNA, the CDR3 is TGTGCCAGCAGCCCCCGACGGCCCAGAGACGGGGAGACCCAGTACTTC. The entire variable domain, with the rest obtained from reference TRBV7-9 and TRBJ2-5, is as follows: DTGVSQNPRHKITKRGQNVTFRCDPISEHNRLYWYRQTLGQGPEFLTYFQNEAQLEKSRLLSDRFSAERPKGSFSTLEIQRTEQGDSAMYLCASSPRRPRDGETQYFGPGTRLLVL.